These 26 T cell receptor beta chains were all obtained from the same sample, sequenced in a study of T cell responses to AZD1222 COVID-19 vaccine. The method was immunoSEQ multiplex PCR; TCRdb's version includes in-frame clones alone and lacks a portion of them. The repertoire holds approximately 150,000 clones, with around nine tenths as singletons. Specimen: peripheral blood, collected 28 days after the second AZD1222 dose. The receptors were sampled from an adult who received the AZD1222 COVID-19 vaccine.

The chain uses TRBV6-5 and TRBJ1-6; possible D gene TRBD1, 5 bases. This CDR3 contains 14 residues. Germline V gene sequence: CDR1 MNHEY, CDR2 SVGAGI. Trimming shortened V by 4 bases and J by 6 bases, and 10 bases separated the two germline ends. The CDR3 nucleotides read TGTGCCAGCAGTTGGGACGGCCTTAATTCACCCCTCCACTTT. This sequence encodes CASSWDGLNSPLHF.

V and J are TRBV9 and TRBJ1-2, with D hard to call. The V gene's germline CDR1 is SGDLS and CDR2 YYNGEE. V was trimmed by 0 bases and J by 2 bases, leaving 2 bases between them. There are 12 residues in the CDR3. The chain's CDR3 is CASSVGNYGYTF. CDR3 in DNA: TGTGCCAGCAGCGTAGGGAACTATGGCTACACCTTC.

V and J are TRBV2 and TRBJ1-1; D is unclear. Germline V lookup: CDR1 SNHLY, CDR2 FYNNEI. The CDR3 is 15 residues long. Trimming took 6 bases from V and 0 from J, leaving 14 bases between them. The CDR3 sequence is CASSPTGYMNTEAFF. DNA of the CDR3: TGTGCCAGCAGCCCCACGGGGTACATGAACACTGAAGCTTTCTTT.

The genes are TRBV13 and TRBJ1-3; D is possibly TRBD1 (6 bases). The CDR3 spans 14 residues. Trimming cost V 2 bases and J 4 bases, with 9 bases left between them. The germline V gene has CDR1 PRHDT and CDR2 FYEKMQ (reference sequence). In nucleotides, the CDR3 is TGTGCCAGCAGCTTACAGGGGCGGGGAAACACCATATATTTT. As protein: CASSLQGRGNTIYF.

The J gene is TRBJ1-3, the V gene TRBV6-6; D not certain. The germline V gene has CDR1 MNHNY and CDR2 SVGAGI (reference sequence). Trimming cost V 6 bases and J 0 bases, with 12 bases left between them. The length of the CDR3 is 15 residues. The CDR3 DNA is TGTGCCAGCAGCCTAGACGCCCTCTCTGGAAACACCATATATTTT. This sequence encodes CASSLDALSGNTIYF.

This clone has a handful of counts. The chain recombines TRBV4-1 with TRBJ2-1, with TRBD2 matching over 7 bases. This CDR3 is 14 amino acids long. The trim removed 0 bases at V and 10 bases at J, leaving 6 bases unmatched. Germline V CDR1 and CDR2: MGHRA, YSYEKL. The CDR3 region is CASSQDSEREEQFF. The CDR3 DNA is TGCGCCAGCAGCCAAGATAGCGAGCGGGAAGAGCAGTTCTTC.

CDR3 residues: CASSTQATADEQFF. Here the CDR3 DNA reads TGTGCCAGCAGCACACAAGCCACGGCAGATGAGCAGTTCTTC. This chain uses TRBV7-6 with TRBJ2-1; D unclear. The CDR3 contains 14 residues. Trimming stripped 5 bases from V and 8 bases from J, with 16 bases between. CDR1 SGHVS and CDR2 FNYEAQ come from the germline V gene.

This clone is a singleton in its sample. V usage is TRBV9 and J usage is TRBJ1-5; D is perhaps TRBD1 (6 bases). CDR3 length: 13 amino acids. The germline gives CDR1 SGDLS, CDR2 YYNGEE. Trimming cost V 3 bases and J 6 bases, with 10 bases left between them. The CDR3 coding sequence is TGTGCCAGCAGCGAAAAGGGGGGTCAGCCCCAGCATTTT. The encoded protein is CASSEKGGQPQHF.

This CDR3 reads CASSLGGSNEKLFF. DNA of the CDR3: TGTGCCAGCAGCTTGGGGGGCTCCAATGAAAAACTGTTTTTT. The chain combines TRBV5-4 with TRBJ1-4; D is possibly TRBD1 (5 bases). Looked up from germline, CDR1 is SGHNT and CDR2 is YYREEE (reference sequence). Trimming shortened V by 0 bases and J by 5 bases, and 8 bases separated the two germline ends. This CDR3 is 14 amino acids long.

The chain employs TRBV2 and TRBJ2-1; D possibly corresponds to TRBD1 (6 bases). CDR3 length: 13 amino acids. CDR1 and CDR2 (germline): SNHLY, FYNNEI. V dropped 8 bases and J dropped 5 bases, with 13 bases sitting between them. In DNA form, the CDR3 reads TGTGCCAGCGGCGCCGGGACAAACAATGAGCAGTTCTTC. This encodes CASGAGTNNEQFF.

This clone was recorded only once. V and J are TRBV29-1 and TRBJ2-7, with a possible D match to TRBD1 (6 bases). Per the germline V gene, CDR1 is SQVTM and CDR2 is ANQGSEA. CDR3 length equals 13 residues. Trimming removed 1 base from V and 2 bases from J, with 9 bases in between. The CDR3 nucleotides read TGCAGCGTTGAAGGGACAGATCCCTACGAGCAGTACTTC. Translation gives CSVEGTDPYEQYF.

The chain employs TRBV12-3 or TRBV12-4 and TRBJ1-2; D is unclear. The length of the CDR3 is 12 residues. V lost 10 bases to trimming and J lost 2 bases, with 11 bases between them. The CDR3 coding sequence is TGTGCCACCCTAGGCAGAAACTATGGCTACACCTTC. Protein sequence: CATLGRNYGYTF.

The chain combines TRBV19 with TRBJ1-5, with 7 bases fitting TRBD1. The CDR3 covers 17 residues. Germline CDR1 reads LNHDA; CDR2 reads SQIVND (reference sequence). Losses at the gene ends were 3 bases for V and 4 bases for J; bases not matched to a gene: 12. CDR3 amino acids: CASSILPSGTVNQPQHF. The CDR3 DNA reads TGTGCCAGTAGTATCCTCCCCTCCGGGACAGTAAATCAGCCCCAGCATTTT.

The V and J genes are TRBV7-3 and TRBJ1-1; 7 bases fit TRBD1. Germline loops: CDR1 SGHTA, CDR2 FQGTGA. The V and J ends lost 3 bases and 8 bases, in that order; junction bases with no gene match: 15. The CDR3 runs to 16 residues. The CDR3 nucleotides are TGTGCCAGCAGCTTGACAGGGACCGACTCTCAGGGGGAAGCTTTCTTT. It yields the protein CASSLTGTDSQGEAFF.

The rearrangement uses TRBV19 and TRBJ2-7; D could derive from TRBD1 or TRBD2 (5 bases each). Germline CDR1 LNHDA, CDR2 SQIVND (reference sequence). Deletions cut 4 bases from V and 2 bases from J, with 12 bases between. There are 14 residues in the CDR3. The CDR3 bases are TGTGCCAGTAGTACCCGGGACGCTCCCTACGAGCAGTACTTC. Its translation is CASSTRDAPYEQYF.

The chain employs TRBV19 and TRBJ1-2; D is unclear. V lost 5 bases and J lost 1, with 11 bases in between. CDR3 length: 14 amino acids. CDR1 LNHDA and CDR2 SQIVND come from the germline V gene (reference sequence). Here the CDR3 reads CASSSSSLNYGYTF. The CDR3 DNA follows: TGTGCCAGTAGTTCGAGTAGCCTTAACTATGGCTACACCTTC.

The chain has TRBV24-1 and TRBJ1-5; 7 bases agree with TRBD1. Trimming took 0 bases from V and 2 from J; bases not matched to a gene: 9. Germline V gives CDR1 KGHDR, CDR2 SFDVKD. The CDR3 contains 18 residues. The CDR3 nucleotides are TGTGCCACCAGTGATTTGCAGTTAGGGGGCGAGGGCAATCAGCCCCAGCATTTT. This gives the protein CATSDLQLGGEGNQPQHF.

This clone was recorded once. CDR3 region: CASSRGLAGETQYF. The CDR3 region has the DNA TGTGCCAGCAGCCGAGGACTAGCGGGGGAGACCCAGTACTTC. The chain employs TRBV6-5 and TRBJ2-5; 12 bases line up with TRBD2. Trimming at V came to 6 bases and at J to 5 bases, leaving 4 bases not matched to a gene. Germline V gives CDR1 MNHEY, CDR2 SVGAGI. CDR3 length equals 14 residues.

This chain joins TRBV7-9 and TRBJ1-2; the D gene is possibly TRBD1 (6 bases). CDR3 length: 16 residues. Trimming pared 5 bases from V and 1 base from J, leaving 17 bases between. Germline lookup yields CDR1 SEHNR and CDR2 FQNEAQ (reference sequence). The CDR3 nucleotides read TGTGCCAGCAGCCGTGCTCAGGGGCGAGATAACTATGGCTACACCTTC. Amino acids: CASSRAQGRDNYGYTF.

The J gene is TRBJ1-6, the V gene TRBV7-9; D remains unclear. Germline V gives CDR1 SEHNR, CDR2 FQNEAQ (reference sequence). This CDR3 is built from 13 residues. The V end was cut by 5 bases, the J end by 6 bases, with 8 bases between. CDR3 protein: CASSMLGNSPLHF. As DNA, the CDR3 is TGTGCCAGCAGCATGTTGGGTAATTCACCCCTCCACTTT.

This clone appeared a few times. The V and J genes are TRBV7-2 and TRBJ1-2; the match to TRBD1 covers 8 bases. This CDR3 is 14 amino acids long. The germline V gene has CDR1 SGHTA and CDR2 FQGNSA. Losses at the gene ends were 5 bases for V and 5 bases for J; bases not matched to a gene: 7. The CDR3, as DNA: TGTGCCAGCAGCCGGACAGGGCTCGGATATGGCTACACCTTC. This encodes CASSRTGLGYGYTF. Based on the CDR3 plus reference TRBV7-2 and TRBJ1-2, the full variable domain is GAGVSQSPSNKVTEKGKDVELRCDPISGHTALYWYRQSLGQGLEFLIYFQGNSAPDKSGLPSDRFSAERTGGSVSTLTIQRTQQEDSAVYLCASSRTGLGYGYTFGSGTRLTVV.

The V and J genes are TRBV19 and TRBJ1-2, with D maybe TRBD1 (5 bases). CDR1 and CDR2 from the germline V gene are LNHDA and SQIVND (reference sequence). V was trimmed by 9 bases and J by 2 bases, leaving 13 bases between them. The CDR3 covers 13 residues. The CDR3 DNA follows: TGTGCCAGCGGGGACTCCCGGAACTATGGCTACACCTTC. Translation gives CASGDSRNYGYTF.

This clone was found once. V is TRBV7-9 and J is TRBJ1-2; 8 nucleotides match TRBD1. The CDR3 is made up of 16 amino acids. V lost 4 bases to trimming and J lost 6 bases; unmatched junction nucleotides: 13. CDR1 is SEHNR and CDR2 is FQNEAQ in the germline V gene (reference sequence). As DNA, the CDR3 is TGTGCCAGCAGCTCGACGACAGGGGAGGTCTTCCATGGCTACACCTTC. Its translation: CASSSTTGEVFHGYTF.

The chain couples TRBV29-1 to TRBJ1-2; D is uncertain. V was clipped by 7 bases and J by 10 bases, with 19 bases between them. CDR1 is SQVTM and CDR2 is ANQGSEA in the germline V gene. The CDR3 loop spans 12 amino acids. The CDR3 region is CSGGSEVGLYTF. CDR3 sequence (DNA): TGCAGCGGAGGGAGTGAGGTTGGGCTCTACACCTTC. The whole variable domain, filled in from reference TRBV29-1 and TRBJ1-2, reads SAVISQKPSRDICQRGTSLTIQCQVDSQVTMMFWYRQQPGQSLTLIATANQGSEATYESGFVIDKFPISRPNLTFSTLTVSNMSPEDSSIYLCSGGSEVGLYTFGSGTRLTVV.

CDR3 in amino acids: CASSPILAGGSQETQYF. As DNA, the CDR3 is TGTGCCAGCTCACCCATCCTAGCGGGGGGATCCCAAGAGACCCAGTACTTC. V and J are TRBV18 and TRBJ2-5, with TRBD2 matching over 11 bases. This CDR3 region has 17 residues. Germline CDR1 KGHSH, CDR2 LQKENI. Losses at the gene ends were 3 bases for V and 1 base for J; bases not matched to a gene: 7.

V and J are TRBV5-8 and TRBJ1-1; D gene unclear. Trimming took off 3 bases at V and 1 base at J, with 10 bases between the two ends. CDR3 size: 14 residues. Germline CDR1 reads SGHTS; CDR2 reads YDEGEE. CDR3 DNA: TGTGCCAGCAGCTGGTCGTGGGGGAACACTGAAGCTTTCTTT. Translated, it gives CASSWSWGNTEAFF.